The clone carrying this T cell receptor beta chain has just a few counts. Its antigen is currently unknown. The data belong to a study of neoadjuvant nivolumab and ipilimumab in lung cancer. On the study more broadly: Patients got nivolumab 3 mg/kg on days 1, 15 and 29; combination added ipilimumab 1 mg/kg day 1. Overall study results and limits: Only two of four nivolumab-treated tumors gained richness and clonality by surgery. Only a small number of samples underwent TCR sequencing. TCR richness and clonality were higher in tumors than adjacent uninvolved lung.

Trimming pared 2 bases from V and 2 bases from J, leaving 10 bases between. The CDR3 has 14 residues. Germline V CDR1 and CDR2: SGHDT, YYEEEE. Generated by immunoSEQ multiplex PCR, the TCRdb table keeps only in-frame clones and is missing some. The repertoire holds more than 25,000 clones, with 75% to 85% as singletons. The sequence was obtained from an adult with non-small cell lung cancer. Sample: tumor tissue, taken after neoadjuvant nivolumab, alone or with ipilimumab, at or shortly before surgery. This sequence joins TRBV5-6 and TRBJ1-2; D is unresolved. CDR3 sequence (DNA): TGTGCCAGCAGCTTCGGGGATAGGAACTATGGCTACACCTTC. Amino acid sequence: CASSFGDRNYGYTF. Drawing the rest from reference TRBV5-6 and TRBJ1-2, the complete variable domain is DAGVTQSPTHLIKTRGQQVTLRCSPKSGHDTVSWYQQALGQGPQFIFQYYEEEERQRGNFPDRFSGHQFPNYSSELNVNALLLGDSALYLCASSFGDRNYGYTFGSGTRLTVV.